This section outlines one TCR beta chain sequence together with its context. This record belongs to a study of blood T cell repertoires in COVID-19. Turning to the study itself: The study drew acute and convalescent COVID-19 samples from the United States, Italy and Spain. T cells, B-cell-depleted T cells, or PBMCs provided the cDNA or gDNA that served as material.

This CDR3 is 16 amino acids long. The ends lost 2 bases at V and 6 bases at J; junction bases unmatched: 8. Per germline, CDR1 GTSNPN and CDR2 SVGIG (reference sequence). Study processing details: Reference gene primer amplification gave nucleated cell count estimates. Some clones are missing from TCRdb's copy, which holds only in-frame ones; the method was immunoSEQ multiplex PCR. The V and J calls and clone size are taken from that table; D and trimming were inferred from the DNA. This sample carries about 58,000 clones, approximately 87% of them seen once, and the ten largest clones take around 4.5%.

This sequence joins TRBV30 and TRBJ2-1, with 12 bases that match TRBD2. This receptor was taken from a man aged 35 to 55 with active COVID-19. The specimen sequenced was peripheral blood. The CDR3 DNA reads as TGTGCCTGGAGTTTCCCCACTAGCGGGAGGACCAATGAGCAGTTCTTC. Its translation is CAWSFPTSGRTNEQFF.